What follows are 7 T cell receptor beta chains derived from one specimen sequenced in a study of tumor and adjacent non-tumor tissue in lung cancer. RNA was extracted from bulk tissue without any cell sorting. This non-tumor lung sample came from over 3 cm beyond the tumor edge. TCRbeta libraries were built with three rounds of nested PCR, modified from ARM-PCR. A single record per CDR3 protein comes from TCRdb applying MiXCR to the multiplex PCR reads. The sample has approximately 110,000 distinct CDR3 sequences, about 64% seen once. The sample comprised distant non-tumor lung tissue. Receptor source: a man aged 55 to 69 with non-small cell lung cancer.

As for this clonotype: One junction end disagrees with the germline gene, perhaps due to a read error. This chain joins TRBV11-1 and TRBJ2-7; D is perhaps TRBD2 (5 bases). Germline V CDR1 and CDR2: SGHAT, FQDESV (reference sequence). The CDR3 is made up of 13 amino acids. The CDR3 sequence: CASSLGLFGEHYF. CDR3 DNA sequence: TGTGCAAGCAGCTTAGGACTCTTTGGCGAGCACTACTTC.

About this clonotype itself: A much larger clone differs from this one at a single base, so this may be a read error. As the CDR3 is not closed by the conserved phenylalanine or tryptophan, this likely results from a read error. The chain uses TRBV11-2 and TRBJ1-1; 10 positions match TRBD1. Germline-derived CDR1 and CDR2 are SGHAT and FQNNGV. Trimming at V came to 5 bases and at J to 7 bases, leaving 4 bases not matched to a gene. The CDR3 spans 13 residues. CDR3: CASSDRGLGEAFS. CDR3 DNA: TGTGCCAGCAGCGACAGGGGGCTTGGTGAAGCTTTCTCT.

In regard to this clonotype: Here the CDR3 omits its conserved ending phenylalanine or tryptophan, so a read error is the likely source. V usage is TRBV11-2 and J usage is TRBJ1-2, with D possibly TRBD1 on 5 matching bases. V was cut by 2 bases and J by 11 bases, with 15 bases left in between. This CDR3 is built from 13 residues. The germline V gene has CDR1 SGHAT and CDR2 FQNNGV. This CDR3 is CASSLLRKSGYTL. CDR3 nucleotides: TGTGCCAGCAGCTTATTGAGAAAATCAGGGTACACCTTA.

Many counts were recorded for this clonotype. V is TRBV4-3 and J is TRBJ2-1, with 10 bases lining up with TRBD1. With V trimmed by 4 bases and J by 8 bases, 2 bases remained unmatched. The CDR3 loop spans 13 amino acids. Germline CDR1 is LGHNA and CDR2 is YSLEER. The CDR3 DNA reads as TGCGCCAGCAGCCCGACAGGGGGCGATGAGCAGTTCTTC. Translation gives CASSPTGGDEQFF.

Notes on this clonotype: This may come from a read error, since a much larger clone is one base off. The gene calls are TRBV11-1 and TRBJ1-2; D gene uncertain. CDR1 and CDR2 from the germline V gene are SGHAT and FQDESV (reference sequence). This CDR3 region has 14 residues. CDR3 bases: TGTGCCAGCAGCTTCGACTCTCTGGGTGATGGCTGCACCTTC. Translated, it gives CASSFDSLGDGCTF.

The chain has TRBV20-1 and TRBJ2-3; the D is unclear. Germline V gene sequence: CDR1 DFQATT, CDR2 SNEGSKA (reference sequence). This CDR3 has 14 residues. Trimming stripped 4 bases from V and 0 bases from J, with 11 bases between. Here the CDR3 DNA reads TGCAGTGCTACAGTGGAAGGAAGCACAGATACGCAGTATTTT. Translation gives CSATVEGSTDTQYF.

This clonotype came up once. This chain connects TRBV20-1 to TRBJ2-7; no definite D call. V shed 3 bases and J shed 0 bases, with 15 bases lying between them. The CDR3 totals 15 residues. From germline, CDR1 is DFQATT and CDR2 SNEGSKA (reference sequence). For the CDR3, the DNA is TGCAGTGCTAGTCCCCCCGGACGGATCTCCTACGAGCAGTACTTC. Its translation is CSASPPGRISYEQYF.